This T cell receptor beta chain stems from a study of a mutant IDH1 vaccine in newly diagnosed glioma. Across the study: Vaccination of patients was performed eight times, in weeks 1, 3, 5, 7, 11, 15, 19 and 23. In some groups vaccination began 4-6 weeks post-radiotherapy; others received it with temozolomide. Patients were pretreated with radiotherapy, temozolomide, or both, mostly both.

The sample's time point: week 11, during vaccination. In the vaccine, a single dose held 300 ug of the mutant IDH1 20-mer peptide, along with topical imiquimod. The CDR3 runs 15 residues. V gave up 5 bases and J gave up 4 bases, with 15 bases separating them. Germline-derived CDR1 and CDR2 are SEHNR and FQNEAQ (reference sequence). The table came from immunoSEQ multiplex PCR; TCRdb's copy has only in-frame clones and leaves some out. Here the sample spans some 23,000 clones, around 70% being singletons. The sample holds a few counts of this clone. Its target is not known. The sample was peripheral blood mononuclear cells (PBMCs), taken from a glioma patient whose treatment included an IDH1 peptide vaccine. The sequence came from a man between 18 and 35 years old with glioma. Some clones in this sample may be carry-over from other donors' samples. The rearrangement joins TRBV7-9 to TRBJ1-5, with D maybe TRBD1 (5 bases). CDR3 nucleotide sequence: TGTGCCAGCAGCCGCGGGACGAGGGAGAATCAGCCCCAGCATTTT. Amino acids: CASSRGTRENQPQHF. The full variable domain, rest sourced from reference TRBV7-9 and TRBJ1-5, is DTGVSQNPRHKITKRGQNVTFRCDPISEHNRLYWYRQTLGQGPEFLTYFQNEAQLEKSRLLSDRFSAERPKGSFSTLEIQRTEQGDSAMYLCASSRGTRENQPQHFGDGTRLSIL.